This entry features one TCR beta chain sequence. In its sample, this clonotype was seen many times. The clone's antigen remains unknown. Base qualities are not provided; no much larger clone lies one nucleotide away. The data were obtained in a study of T-cell memory formation after mild COVID-19 (dated by TCRdb to 2020 to 2022). Background on the whole study: TCR sequence clusters from the two donors were found to be largely donor specific. In a couple of donors, T-cell clones that expanded and contracted after mild COVID-19 were tracked by sequencing TCRalpha and TCRbeta repertoires over time. Two young, previously healthy adult volunteers, one female and one male, were included in the cohort. What the research found in general, with its limitations: Contracting CD4+ clones were found mainly in CM and EM memory subsets, while CD8+ clones were enriched in EMRA. Only a couple of mild cases were covered by the study, and larger cohorts that include severe cases with pre-infection samples were considered necessary. The detection of some responding clones in pre-infection memory suggests that pre-existing cross-reactive memory T cells joined the SARS-CoV-2 response. SARS-CoV-2 specificity of the second-wave clones peaking on day 37 was not confirmed. From day 15 to 85, contracting clones showed balanced CD4/CD8 phenotypes, whereas a second wave of clones that expanded from day 15 to 37 leaned towards CD4+.

Ficoll-Paque density gradient centrifugation was the method used to isolate PBMCs. CDR3 length: 15 amino acids, cysteine to phenylalanine. Left in the record is the CDR3 DNA by itself, 45 bases read in frame from the first base. The junction shows trimming of 3 bases on V and 5 bases on J, and the gene matches do not reach 5 bases of it. CDR1 and CDR2 are drawn from the germline V gene: MNHNS, SASEGT. Sequencing took place on an Illumina NovaSeq 6000. cDNA libraries for TCRalpha and TCRbeta were prepared by 5'RACE using constant-segment primers, with sample barcodes and unique molecular identifiers added. RNA was extracted from every sample with Trizol reagent. Libraries were amplified in two PCR steps, with a second sample barcode and Illumina TruSeq adapters added in the second step. Sequencing of the libraries was done on an Illumina NovaSeq, producing 2 x 150 bp paired-end reads. For the original study's pipeline: Reads were demultiplexed and collapsed into UMI-guided consensus sequences with migec v1.2.7. With mixcr v2.1.11, UMI consensuses were aligned to TRA and TRB V and J templates and assembled into clonotypes. A clonotype was counted as expanded or contracted only if both edgeR and NoisET called the change significant, with noise models trained on biological replicates. edgeR calls used a false discovery rate-adjusted p below 0.01 and a log2 fold-change threshold of 1. PCA with hierarchical clustering of max-normalized trajectories of the 1000 most abundant clonotypes was used as exploratory dynamics analysis. Separately sequenced CD4+ and CD8+ repertoires were used to assign the CD4 or CD8 phenotype of responding clones. The raw public reads went through TCRdb reprocessing: fastp at Q25, MiXCR clone calling, in-frame beta chains kept. Identical CDR3 protein sequences are pooled into one entry, listed with their most common genes and DNA. The authors' filters were not applied to this entry. The sample data list some 270,000 distinct CDR3 sequences, and approximately 15% of these were observed just once. The ten largest make up 2.1% of the sample.

The rearranged segments are TRBV6-1 and TRBJ2-7; a stretch of 12 junction bases matches TRBD1. The source material was PBMCs or a T cell subset sorted from them (not recorded which). This clonotype was sampled from an adult woman who had mild COVID-19 (a few samples of this study predate the infection). The sample titles of this study are shuffled in the database, so cell type and time point are left out; the donor was told from shared clones. This receptor has the CDR3 CASSEPGQGAHEQYF. The nucleotide sequence reads as follows: TGTGCCAGCAGTGAGCCGGGACAGGGGGCCCACGAGCAGTACTTC.